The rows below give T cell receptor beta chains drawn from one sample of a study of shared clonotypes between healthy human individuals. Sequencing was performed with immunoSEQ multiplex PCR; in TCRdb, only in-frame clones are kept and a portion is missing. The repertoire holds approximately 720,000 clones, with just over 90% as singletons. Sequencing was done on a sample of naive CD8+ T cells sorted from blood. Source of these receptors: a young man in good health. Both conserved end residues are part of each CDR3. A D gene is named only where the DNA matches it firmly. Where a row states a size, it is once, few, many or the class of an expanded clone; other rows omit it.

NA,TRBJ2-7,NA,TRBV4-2,CASSQIGAGGPYEQYF,TGTGCCAGCAGCCAGATTGGGGCAGGGGGGCCCTACGAGCAGTACTTC
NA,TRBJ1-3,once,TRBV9,CASSGGTRGNTIYF,TGTGCCAGCAGCGGAGGGACGCGAGGAAACACCATATATTTT
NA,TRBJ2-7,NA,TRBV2,CASNGFEQYF,TGTGCCAGCAACGGGTTTGAGCAGTACTTC
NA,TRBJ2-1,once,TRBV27,CASSLAGGNEQFF,TGTGCCAGCAGTTTAGCCGGTGGCAATGAGCAGTTCTTC
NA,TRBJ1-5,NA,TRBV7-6,CASSLEGGGRVNQPQHF,TGTGCCAGCAGCTTAGAGGGGGGAGGCAGGGTGAATCAGCCCCAGCATTTT
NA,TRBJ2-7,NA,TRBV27,CASAYRELYEQYF,TGTGCCAGCGCCTACAGGGAACTCTACGAGCAGTACTTC
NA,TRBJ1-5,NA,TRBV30,CAWSPKGYNQPQHF,TGTGCCTGGAGCCCGAAGGGGTATAATCAGCCCCAGCATTTT
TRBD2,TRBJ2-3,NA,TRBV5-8,CASIKREGRTDTQYF,TGTGCCAGCATCAAGCGGGAGGGCCGAACAGATACGCAGTATTTT
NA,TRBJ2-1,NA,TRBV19,CASSIEARNEQFF,TGTGCCAGTAGTATAGAAGCCAGGAATGAGCAGTTCTTC
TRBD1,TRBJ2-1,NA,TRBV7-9,CASSPLTGIAPNEQFF,TGTGCCAGCAGCCCCCTGACAGGGATTGCGCCCAATGAGCAGTTCTTC
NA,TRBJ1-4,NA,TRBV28,CASRPVTGNEKLFF,TGTGCCAGCAGGCCAGTAACAGGGAACGAAAAACTGTTTTTT
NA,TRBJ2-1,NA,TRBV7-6,CASSLGAGTNEQFF,TGTGCCAGCAGCTTAGGGGCGGGCACCAATGAGCAGTTCTTC
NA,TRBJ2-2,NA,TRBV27,CASSLLAGELFF,TGTGCCAGCAGTTTATTAGCCGGGGAGCTGTTTTTT
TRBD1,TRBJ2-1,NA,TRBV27,CASSSQDRGYNEQFF,TGTGCCAGCAGTTCCCAGGACAGGGGGTACAATGAGCAGTTCTTC
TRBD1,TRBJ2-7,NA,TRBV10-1,CASSGDSSYEQYF,TGCGCCAGCAGTGGGGACAGCTCCTACGAGCAGTACTTC
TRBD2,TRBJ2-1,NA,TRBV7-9,CASSVSGGYNEQFF,TGTGCCAGCAGCGTATCGGGGGGCTACAATGAGCAGTTCTTC
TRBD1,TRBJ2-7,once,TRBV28,CASTPGQAKYYEQYF,TGTGCCAGCACGCCGGGACAGGCTAAATACTACGAGCAGTACTTC
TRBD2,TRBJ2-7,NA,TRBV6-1,CASKWLVAGVNEQYF,TGTGCCAGCAAGTGGTTAGTAGCGGGAGTGAATGAGCAGTACTTC
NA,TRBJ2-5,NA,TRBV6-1,CASSEMGVRGEETQYF,TGTGCCAGCAGTGAAATGGGTGTTAGGGGTGAAGAGACCCAGTACTTC
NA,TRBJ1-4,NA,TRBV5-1,CASSLSGARVEKLFF,TGCGCCAGCAGCTTGTCGGGGGCTAGGGTTGAAAAACTGTTTTTT
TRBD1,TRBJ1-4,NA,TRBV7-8,CASSLTQGDATNEKLFF,TGTGCCAGCAGCTTAACCCAGGGGGATGCAACTAATGAAAAACTGTTTTTT
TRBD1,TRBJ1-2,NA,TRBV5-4,CASSLDTGAYGYTF,TGTGCCAGCAGCTTGGACACAGGGGCTTATGGCTACACCTTC
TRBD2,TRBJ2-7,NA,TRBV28,CASSLFPSGTGYEQYF,TGTGCCAGCAGTTTATTCCCCAGCGGGACCGGCTACGAGCAGTACTTC
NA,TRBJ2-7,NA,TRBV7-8,CASSEAPAYEQYF,TGTGCCAGCAGCGAGGCCCCAGCCTACGAGCAGTACTTC
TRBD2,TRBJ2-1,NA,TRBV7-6,CASSFPAGGPYNEQFF,TGTGCCAGCAGCTTCCCAGCGGGAGGCCCCTACAATGAGCAGTTCTTC
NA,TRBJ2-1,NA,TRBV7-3,CASSHSASDGEQFF,TGTGCCAGCAGCCATAGTGCGTCGGACGGCGAGCAGTTCTTC
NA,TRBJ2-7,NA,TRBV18,CAPGGECEQYF,TGTGCCCCGGGCGGGGAATGCGAGCAGTACTTC
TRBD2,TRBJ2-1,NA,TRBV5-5,CASSLGLAGGNEQFF,TGTGCCAGCAGCTTGGGGCTAGCGGGAGGCAATGAGCAGTTCTTC
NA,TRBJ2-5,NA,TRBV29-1,CSVVAVQETQYF,TGCAGCGTTGTTGCGGTTCAAGAGACCCAGTACTTC
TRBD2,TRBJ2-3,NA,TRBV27,CASSPPGLVTDTQYF,TGTGCCAGCAGTCCCCCCGGACTAGTTACAGATACGCAGTATTTT
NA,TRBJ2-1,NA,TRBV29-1,CSVDRTAAYNEQFF,TGCAGCGTGGACCGGACAGCGGCCTACAATGAGCAGTTCTTC
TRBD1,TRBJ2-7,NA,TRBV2,CASSDLDRVYEQYF,TGTGCCAGCAGTGATTTGGACAGGGTGTACGAGCAGTACTTC
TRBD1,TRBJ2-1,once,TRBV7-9,CASSSGQGPYNEQFF,TGTGCCAGCAGCTCAGGACAGGGCCCTTACAATGAGCAGTTCTTC
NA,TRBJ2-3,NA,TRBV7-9,CASSTRDTTDTQYF,TGTGCCAGCAGCACCCGGGACACCACAGATACGCAGTATTTT
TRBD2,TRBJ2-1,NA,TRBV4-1,CASSQERAGGLNEQFF,TGCGCCAGCAGCCAAGAGAGGGCGGGAGGTTTGAATGAGCAGTTCTTC
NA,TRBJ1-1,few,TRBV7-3,CASSFLPREQAFF,TGTGCCAGCAGCTTCTTACCCAGGGAGCAAGCTTTCTTT
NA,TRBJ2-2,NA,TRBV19,CASSIEPLNTGELFF,TGTGCCAGTAGTATAGAGCCCTTAAACACCGGGGAGCTGTTTTTT
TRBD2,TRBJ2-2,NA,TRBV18,CASSREGTVNTGELFF,TGTGCCAGCTCACGGGAGGGGACGGTGAACACCGGGGAGCTGTTTTTT
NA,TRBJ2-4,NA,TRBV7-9,CASSPSGHIAKNIQYF,TGTGCCAGCAGCCCCTCAGGACACATAGCCAAAAACATTCAGTACTTC
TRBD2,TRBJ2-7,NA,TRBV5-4,CASSLELAGRSEQYF,TGTGCCAGCAGCTTGGAACTAGCGGGAAGGAGCGAGCAGTACTTC
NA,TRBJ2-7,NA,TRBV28,CASQDPTYEQYF,TGTGCCAGTCAAGACCCCACCTACGAGCAGTACTTC
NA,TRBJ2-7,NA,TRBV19,CASSIGFNPYEQYF,TGTGCCAGTAGTATAGGGTTCAATCCCTACGAGCAGTACTTC
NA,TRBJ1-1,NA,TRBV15,CATSRDRGLNTEAFF,TGTGCCACCAGCAGAGATAGAGGGCTGAACACTGAAGCTTTCTTT
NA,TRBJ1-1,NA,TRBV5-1,CASSLWGSGENLAFF,TGCGCCAGCAGCTTGTGGGGTTCAGGGGAAAACTTGGCTTTCTTT
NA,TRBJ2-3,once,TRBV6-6,CASWVAGPGDTQYF,TGTGCCAGCTGGGTCGCGGGACCGGGAGATACGCAGTATTTT
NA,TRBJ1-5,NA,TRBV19,CASSIDTMDMLSNQPQHF,TGTGCCAGTAGTATAGACACTATGGACATGCTTAGCAATCAGCCCCAGCATTTT
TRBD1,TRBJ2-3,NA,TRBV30,CAWSQQGIETDTQYF,TGTGCCTGGAGTCAACAGGGGATTGAGACAGATACGCAGTATTTT
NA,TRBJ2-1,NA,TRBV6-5,CASSYSIQGDEQFF,TGTGCCAGCAGTTACTCTATCCAGGGCGATGAGCAGTTCTTC
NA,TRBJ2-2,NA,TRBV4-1,CASSQSGPGSGLFF,TGCGCCAGCAGCCAATCTGGCCCTGGTTCGGGGCTGTTTTTT
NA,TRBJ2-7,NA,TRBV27,CASSYKAPGTLYEQYF,TGTGCCAGCAGTTATAAGGCCCCCGGGACACTCTACGAGCAGTACTTC
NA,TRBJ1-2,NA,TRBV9,CASSVGQNYGYTF,TGTGCCAGCAGCGTAGGCCAGAACTATGGCTACACCTTC
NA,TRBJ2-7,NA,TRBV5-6,CASSLGMTGSEQYF,TGTGCCAGCAGCTTGGGAATGACAGGCTCCGAGCAGTACTTC
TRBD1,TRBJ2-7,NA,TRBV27,CASRKLGDRGYEQYF,TGTGCCAGCAGGAAACTAGGGGACAGGGGCTACGAGCAGTACTTC
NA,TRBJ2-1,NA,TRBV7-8,CASSSYWGRSEQFF,TGTGCCAGCAGCTCTTACTGGGGCCGAAGTGAGCAGTTCTTC
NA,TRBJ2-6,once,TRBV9,CASSVEPGLLSSGANVLTF,TGTGCCAGCAGCGTAGAACCGGGCCTCCTCAGCTCTGGGGCCAACGTCCTGACTTTC